A single TCR beta chain is shown here with its context. Its antigen is undetermined. This sample stems from a study of T cell responses to AZD1222 COVID-19 vaccine. Whole-study results and caveats: Researchers took repertoire samples only after the peak T cell response had come.

V shed 3 bases, J shed 6 bases, and the junction held 7 bases outside the gene matches. Germline values: CDR1 SGHRS, CDR2 YFSETQ. The CDR3 covers 17 residues. The method was immunoSEQ multiplex PCR; TCRdb's version includes in-frame clones alone and lacks a portion of them. The sample consists of 100,000 to 150,000 clones, about nine tenths of them appearing once. This TCR was sampled from an adult in good health. V and J are TRBV5-1 and TRBJ2-1; 15 nucleotides match TRBD2. Sequenced here: peripheral blood, sampled on day 0 of AZD1222 vaccination. The CDR3 DNA follows: TGCGCCAGCAGCTCCGGACTAGCGGGGGGGCGCGCCAATGAGCAGTTCTTC. Amino acids: CASSSGLAGGRANEQFF.